The T cell receptor (beta chain) described here comes from a study of cytomegalovirus exposure and HLA in healthy donors. In germline, CDR1 is MNHEY, CDR2 SVGAGI. Trimming took 7 bases from V and 3 from J, leaving 18 bases between them. The CDR3 has 15 amino acids. With 60 Vbeta and 13 Jbeta primers, the PCR was carried out. TCRdb's table, derived via immunoSEQ multiplex PCR, lists solely in-frame clones and lacks some. Found here are roughly 170,000 clones, roughly 84% of them singletons; the top ten hold around 1.5%. The specimen sequenced was PBMCs. The chain employs TRBV6-5 and TRBJ2-5; weak D call: TRBD1 (6 bases). The clonotype originates from a male donor in good health and CMV-seronegative. Here the CDR3 DNA reads TGTGCCAGCATATCACTAGGCCAGGGGAAAGAGACCCAGTACTTC. It specifies CASISLGQGKETQYF.